This T cell receptor beta chain was identified during a study of long-term antiretroviral therapy in people with HIV. Study conclusions and caveats: CDR3 lengths in HIV samples spanned a narrower range than controls.

At the survey level, the v3.0 immunoSEQ assay was run. Sequencing used immunoSEQ multiplex PCR; TCRdb keeps in-frame clones, though not all of them. This sample has around 15,000 clones, with around three quarters found just once. Every sample had about 1-11 million cryopreserved PBMC in it before DNA extraction. The germline gives CDR1 SQVTM, CDR2 ANQGSEA. CDR3 length: 12 amino acids. With 3 bases removed from V and 10 bases from J, the gap between germline ends came to 13 bases. This clone was detected only once. Its antigen is as yet unknown. This chain joins TRBV29-1 and TRBJ2-1, with TRBD2 as a possible D gene (7 bases). The source was unsorted PBMCs, collected 1.5 years before starting antiretroviral therapy. The sequence derives from a woman aged 50 to 60 with HIV. This CDR3 is CSVEGGRPEQFF. In nucleotides, the CDR3 is TGCAGCGTTGAGGGGGGGCGTCCGGAGCAGTTCTTC.